Listed here are 5 T cell receptor beta chains from one sample, sequenced in a study of early T cells in non-severe SARS-CoV-2 infection. TCRdb reprocessed the 5' RACE reads with MiXCR, giving one entry per CDR3 protein. The table lists tens of thousands of distinct CDR3 sequences, about 15% of them singletons, with 4.5% to 7% in the top ten. Sequencing input: whole blood. Receptor source: an adult who was a healthcare worker with PCR-confirmed SARS-CoV-2 infection or an uninfected control (not recorded which).

This clonotype has a handful of counts. The chain couples TRBV20-1 to TRBJ2-1; 7 nucleotides align to TRBD1. CDR3 size: 15 residues. Losses at the gene ends were 6 bases for V and 5 bases for J; bases not matched to a gene: 13. Germline V lookup: CDR1 DFQATT, CDR2 SNEGSKA (reference sequence). CDR3 protein: CSAGSDRWPHNEQFF. The CDR3, as DNA: TGCAGTGCGGGATCGGACAGGTGGCCCCACAATGAGCAGTTCTTC.

This clonotype was recorded at least ten times. V gene TRBV6-1 combines with J gene TRBJ1-1; no reliable D call. The CDR3 has 13 amino acids. Trimming left V 8 bases short and J 4 bases short, with 14 bases between. CDR1 is MNHNS and CDR2 is SASEGT in the germline V gene. The CDR3 sequence is CASGGPLRTEAFF. The CDR3 region has the DNA TGTGCCAGCGGTGGTCCCTTGCGCACTGAAGCTTTCTTT.

This clonotype was counted ten times or more. J is TRBJ2-7 and V is TRBV4-3; 8 bases map to TRBD2. The J segment lost 4 bases and the V segment lost 5 bases, leaving 4 bases of the junction unmatched. Looked up from germline, CDR1 is LGHNA and CDR2 is YSLEER. The CDR3 sequence is 13 residues long. As DNA, the CDR3 is TGCGCCAGCAGCAACGGGAGGGGATACGAGCAGTACTTC. Protein product: CASSNGRGYEQYF.

This clonotype was seen many times. V and J are TRBV6-5 and TRBJ1-1, with D unresolved. In germline, CDR1 is MNHEY, CDR2 SVGAGI. There are 13 residues in the CDR3. V was shortened by 2 bases and J by 0 bases, with 4 bases between the two germline ends. The CDR3 bases are TGTGCCAGCAGTTACCGGATGAACACTGAAGCTTTCTTT. Residues: CASSYRMNTEAFF.

This clonotype was counted only a few times. The J gene is TRBJ2-1, the V gene TRBV3-1; 9 bases align to TRBD2. This CDR3 has 16 amino acids. Germline V gives CDR1 LGHDT, CDR2 YNNKEL (reference sequence). Unmatched junction bases numbered 7, after V lost 0 bases and J lost 7 bases. The CDR3 nucleotides are TGTGCCAGCAGCCAAGATGCAGCGGGAGGTGGGAATGAGCAGTTCTTC. Translated: CASSQDAAGGGNEQFF.